This TCR beta chain was captured by sequencing in a study of blood T cells in healthy people across ages. Overall study context: Template switching picked up about one barcoded beta molecule for each two T cells.

Isolation of PBMCs gave at least 7 million cells per sample. A second roughly 6 to 11 cycle PCR used barcoded and J-beta primers. Each sample yielded at least 2.5 million CDR3-containing paired-end reads. TCRdb re-called the 5' RACE reads through MiXCR, storing one row per CDR3 protein. The sample includes approximately 1,100,000 distinct CDR3 sequences, around 45% of them seen just once. The V and J ends lost 0 bases and 4 bases respectively, with 13 bases between them. Germline V gene data show CDR1 as LNHNV and CDR2 as YYDKDF (reference sequence). This CDR3 comprises 15 residues. The source is a woman aged 60-70 years in good health. Sequencing was done on a sample of blood. The V call is TRBV15, the J call TRBJ2-7; possible D gene TRBD1, 5 bases. As DNA, the CDR3 is TGTGCCACCAGCAGAGATCGGGCAGGGCTATACGAGCAGTACTTC. Residues: CATSRDRAGLYEQYF.